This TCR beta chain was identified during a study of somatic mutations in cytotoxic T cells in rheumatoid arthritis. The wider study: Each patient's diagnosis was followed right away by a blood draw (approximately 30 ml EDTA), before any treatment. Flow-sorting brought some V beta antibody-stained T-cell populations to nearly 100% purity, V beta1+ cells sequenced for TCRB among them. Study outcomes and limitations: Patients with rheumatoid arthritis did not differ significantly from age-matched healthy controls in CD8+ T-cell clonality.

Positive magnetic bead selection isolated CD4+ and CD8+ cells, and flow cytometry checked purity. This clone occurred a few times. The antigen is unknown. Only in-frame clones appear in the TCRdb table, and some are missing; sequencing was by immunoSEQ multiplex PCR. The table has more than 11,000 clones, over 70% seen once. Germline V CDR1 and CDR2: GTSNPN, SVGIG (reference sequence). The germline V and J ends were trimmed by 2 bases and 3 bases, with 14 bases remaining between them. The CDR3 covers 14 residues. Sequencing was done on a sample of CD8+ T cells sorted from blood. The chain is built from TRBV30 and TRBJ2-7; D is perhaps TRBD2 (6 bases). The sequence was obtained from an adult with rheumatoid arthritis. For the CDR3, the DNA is TGTGCCTGGAGTTCGGATAGCGGCCTCTACGAGCAGTACTTC. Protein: CAWSSDSGLYEQYF.